A single T cell receptor (beta chain) is shown here with its context. What it binds is unknown. This CDR3 contains 14 residues. The V gene lost 6 bases and the J gene lost 5 bases, with 16 bases spanning the gap. Per the germline V gene, CDR1 is LNHDA and CDR2 is SQIVND (reference sequence). This sample was taken from a study of shared clonotypes between healthy human individuals. Donors, without exception, were Caucasian adults residing in Nashville, Tennessee. CD4+ cells were split into CD45RA+ naive and CD45RA-negative memory subsets. An even split of each subset's genomic DNA across several immunoSEQ plates was performed. The protocol was immunoSEQ multiplex PCR, while the TCRdb copy is restricted to in-frame clones and leaves out a portion. The sample carries 2 million to 3 million clones, over 85% recorded once. Study-wide results and limits: Generally, naive subsets (rather than memory subsets) showed larger estimated richness.

The TCR was taken from a man in his late teens or twenties in good health. Some clones in this sample may be carry-over from other donors' samples. The specimen was naive CD4+ T cells from PBMCs. Subset reported: CD45RA+ positively selected. The chain has TRBV19 and TRBJ2-5; D might be TRBD1 (5 bases). CDR3 DNA sequence: TGTGCCAGTAGCGTGCCAGGGCGGTGGGAGACCCAGTACTTC. Translated: CASSVPGRWETQYF.